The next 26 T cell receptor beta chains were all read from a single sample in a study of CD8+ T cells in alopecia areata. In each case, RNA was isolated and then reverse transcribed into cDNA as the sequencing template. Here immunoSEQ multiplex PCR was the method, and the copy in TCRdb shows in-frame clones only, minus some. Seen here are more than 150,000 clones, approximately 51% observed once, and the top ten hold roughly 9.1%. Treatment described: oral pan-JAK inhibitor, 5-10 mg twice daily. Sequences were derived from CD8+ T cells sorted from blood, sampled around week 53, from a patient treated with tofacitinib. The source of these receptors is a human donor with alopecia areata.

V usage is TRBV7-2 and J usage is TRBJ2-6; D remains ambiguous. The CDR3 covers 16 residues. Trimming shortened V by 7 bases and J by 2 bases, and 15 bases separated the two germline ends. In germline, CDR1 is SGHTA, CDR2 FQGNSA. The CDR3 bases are TGTGCCAGCATCGTAGCCCCCAGGCCTGGGGCCAACGTCCTGACTTTC. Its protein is CASIVAPRPGANVLTF.

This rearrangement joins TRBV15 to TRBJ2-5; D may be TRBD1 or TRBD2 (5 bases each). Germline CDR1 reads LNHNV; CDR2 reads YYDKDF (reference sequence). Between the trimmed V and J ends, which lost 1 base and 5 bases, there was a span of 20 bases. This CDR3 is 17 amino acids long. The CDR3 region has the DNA TGTGCCACCAGCAGAGTTTCAGAGGGGCCCATTGGGGAGACCCAGTACTTC. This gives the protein CATSRVSEGPIGETQYF.

CDR3 region: CAISDSGTSGGAYEQYF. The CDR3 nucleotides are TGTGCCATCAGTGACTCGGGGACTAGCGGGGGGGCCTACGAGCAGTACTTC. The chain recombines TRBV10-3 with TRBJ2-7; 16 positions agree with TRBD2. The CDR3 spans 17 residues. Trimming at V came to 3 bases and at J to 2 bases, leaving 4 bases not matched to a gene. Germline V lookup: CDR1 ENHRY, CDR2 SYGVKD.

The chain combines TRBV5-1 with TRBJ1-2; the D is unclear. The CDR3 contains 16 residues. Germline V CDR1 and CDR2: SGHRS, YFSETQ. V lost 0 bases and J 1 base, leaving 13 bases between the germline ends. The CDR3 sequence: CASSLERGALNYGYTF. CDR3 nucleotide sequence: TGCGCCAGCAGCTTGGAACGTGGAGCCCTTAACTATGGCTACACCTTC.

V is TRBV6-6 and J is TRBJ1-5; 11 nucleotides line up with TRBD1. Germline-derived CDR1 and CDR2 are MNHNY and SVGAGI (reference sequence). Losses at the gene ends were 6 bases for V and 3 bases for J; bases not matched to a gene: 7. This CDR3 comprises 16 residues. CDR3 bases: TGTGCCAGCAGACCTCGGACAGGGGGCGTCAATCAGCCCCAGCATTTT. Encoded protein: CASRPRTGGVNQPQHF.

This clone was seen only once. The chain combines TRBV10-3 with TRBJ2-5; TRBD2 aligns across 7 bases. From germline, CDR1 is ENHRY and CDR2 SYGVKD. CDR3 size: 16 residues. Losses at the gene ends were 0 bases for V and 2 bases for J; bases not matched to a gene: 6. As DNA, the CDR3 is TGTGCCATCAGTGAGTCGGGGGGGGACCTTCAAGAGACCCAGTACTTC. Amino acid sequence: CAISESGGDLQETQYF.

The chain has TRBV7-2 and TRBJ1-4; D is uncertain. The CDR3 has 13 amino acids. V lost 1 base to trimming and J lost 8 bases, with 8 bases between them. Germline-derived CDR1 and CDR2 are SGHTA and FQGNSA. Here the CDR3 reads CASSLVADEKLFF. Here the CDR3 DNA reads TGTGCCAGCAGCTTAGTGGCCGACGAAAAACTGTTTTTT.

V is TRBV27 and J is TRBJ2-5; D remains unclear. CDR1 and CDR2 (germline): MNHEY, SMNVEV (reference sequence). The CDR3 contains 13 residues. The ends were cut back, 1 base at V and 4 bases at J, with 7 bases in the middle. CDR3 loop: CASSLWVGETQYF. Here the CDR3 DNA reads TGTGCCAGCAGTTTATGGGTGGGAGAGACCCAGTACTTC.

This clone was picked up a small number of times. Written as DNA, the CDR3 is TGTGCCAGCAGCCGGCCTTCTTCCGAGACCCAGTACTTC. Encoded protein: CASSRPSSETQYF. The chain couples TRBV13 to TRBJ2-5, with D unclear. Trimming cost V 5 bases and J 5 bases, with 12 bases left between them. The CDR3 contains 13 residues. CDR1 PRHDT and CDR2 FYEKMQ come from the germline V gene (reference sequence). The variable domain in full, completed from reference TRBV13 and TRBJ2-5, reads AAGVIQSPRHLIKEKRETATLKCYPIPRHDTVYWYQQGPGQDPQFLISFYEKMQSDKGSIPDRFSAQQFSDYHSELNMSSLELGDSALYFCASSRPSSETQYFGPGTRLLVL.

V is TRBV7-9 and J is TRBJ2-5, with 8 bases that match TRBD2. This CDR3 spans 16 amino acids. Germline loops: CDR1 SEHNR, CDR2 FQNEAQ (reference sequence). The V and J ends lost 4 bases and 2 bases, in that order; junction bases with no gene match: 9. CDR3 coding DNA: TGTGCCAGCAGCTCGCCCCACGGACTAGCACAAGAGACCCAGTACTTC. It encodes CASSSPHGLAQETQYF.

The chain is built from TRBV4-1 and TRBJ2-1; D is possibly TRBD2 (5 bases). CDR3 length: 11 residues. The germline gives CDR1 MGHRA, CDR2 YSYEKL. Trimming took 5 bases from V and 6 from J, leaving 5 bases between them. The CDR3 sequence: CASSSGNEQFF. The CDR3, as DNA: TGCGCCAGCAGCAGCGGCAATGAGCAGTTCTTC.

The CDR3 protein is CASSLWDSSSYEQYF. In DNA form, the CDR3 reads TGTGCCAGCAGCTTATGGGACTCAAGCTCCTACGAGCAGTACTTC. The V and J genes are TRBV5-4 and TRBJ2-7, with TRBD2 as a possible D gene (6 bases). The V gene lost 2 bases and the J gene lost 0 bases, with 12 bases spanning the gap. The CDR3 is 15 residues long. Germline V gene data show CDR1 as SGHNT and CDR2 as YYREEE (reference sequence).

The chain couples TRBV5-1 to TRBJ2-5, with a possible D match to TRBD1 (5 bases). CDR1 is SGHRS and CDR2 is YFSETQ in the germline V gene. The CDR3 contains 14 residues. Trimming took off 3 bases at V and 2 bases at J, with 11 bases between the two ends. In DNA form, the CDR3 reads TGCGCCAGCAGCTCCTCTGGGGCACAAGAGACCCAGTACTTC. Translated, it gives CASSSSGAQETQYF. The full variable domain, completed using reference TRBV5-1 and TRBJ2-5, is KAGVTQTPRYLIKTRGQQVTLSCSPISGHRSVSWYQQTPGQGLQFLFEYFSETQRNKGNFPGRFSGRQFSNSRSEMNVSTLELGDSALYLCASSSSGAQETQYFGPGTRLLVL.

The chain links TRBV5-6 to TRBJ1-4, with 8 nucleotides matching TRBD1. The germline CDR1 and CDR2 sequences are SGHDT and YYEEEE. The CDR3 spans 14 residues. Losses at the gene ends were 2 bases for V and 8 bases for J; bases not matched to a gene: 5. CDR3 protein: CASSFGTGGEKLFF. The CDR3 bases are TGTGCCAGCAGCTTCGGGACAGGTGGAGAAAAACTGTTTTTT.

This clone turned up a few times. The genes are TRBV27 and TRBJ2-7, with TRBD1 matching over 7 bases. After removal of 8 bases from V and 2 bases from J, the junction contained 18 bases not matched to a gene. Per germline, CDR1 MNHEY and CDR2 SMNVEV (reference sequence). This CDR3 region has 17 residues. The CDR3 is CASRIGTESFSTYEQYF. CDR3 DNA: TGTGCCAGCCGCATAGGGACAGAGTCTTTCTCAACCTACGAGCAGTACTTC.

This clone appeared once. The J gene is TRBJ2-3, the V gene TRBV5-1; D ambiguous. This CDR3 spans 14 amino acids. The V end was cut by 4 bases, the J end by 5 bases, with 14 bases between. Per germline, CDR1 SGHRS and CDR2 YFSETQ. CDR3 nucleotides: TGCGCCAGCAGCCCGGAAGGGTTGGGAGATACGCAGTATTTT. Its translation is CASSPEGLGDTQYF.

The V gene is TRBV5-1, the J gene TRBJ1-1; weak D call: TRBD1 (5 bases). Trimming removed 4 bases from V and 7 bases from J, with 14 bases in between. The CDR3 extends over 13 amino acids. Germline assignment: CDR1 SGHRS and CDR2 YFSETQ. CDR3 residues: CASSRDREIEAFF. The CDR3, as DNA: TGCGCCAGCAGCCGGGACCGAGAGATTGAAGCTTTCTTT.

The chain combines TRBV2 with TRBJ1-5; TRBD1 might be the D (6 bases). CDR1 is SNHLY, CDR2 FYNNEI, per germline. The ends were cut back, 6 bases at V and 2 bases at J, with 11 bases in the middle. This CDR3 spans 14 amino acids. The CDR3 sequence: CASRKRQGNQPQHF. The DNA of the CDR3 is TGTGCCAGCAGGAAACGACAGGGCAATCAGCCCCAGCATTTT.

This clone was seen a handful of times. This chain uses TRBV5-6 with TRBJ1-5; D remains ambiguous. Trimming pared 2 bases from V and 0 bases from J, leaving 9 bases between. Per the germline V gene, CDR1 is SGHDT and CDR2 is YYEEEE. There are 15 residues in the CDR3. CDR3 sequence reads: CASSFSPDSNQPQHF. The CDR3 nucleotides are TGTGCCAGCAGCTTCAGTCCAGATAGCAATCAGCCCCAGCATTTT. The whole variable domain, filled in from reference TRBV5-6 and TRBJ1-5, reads DAGVTQSPTHLIKTRGQQVTLRCSPKSGHDTVSWYQQALGQGPQFIFQYYEEEERQRGNFPDRFSGHQFPNYSSELNVNALLLGDSALYLCASSFSPDSNQPQHFGDGTRLSIL.

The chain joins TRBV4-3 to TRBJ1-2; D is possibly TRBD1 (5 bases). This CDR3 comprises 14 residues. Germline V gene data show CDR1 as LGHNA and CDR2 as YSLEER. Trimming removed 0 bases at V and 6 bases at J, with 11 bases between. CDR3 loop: CASSQDAAGNGYTF. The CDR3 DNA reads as TGCGCCAGCAGCCAAGATGCGGCAGGGAATGGCTACACCTTC.

CDR3 region: CSVEESGRTEAFF. The CDR3 bases are TGCAGCGTTGAGGAGTCGGGGAGGACTGAAGCTTTCTTT. The chain combines TRBV29-1 with TRBJ1-1, with D hard to call. Per germline, CDR1 SQVTM and CDR2 ANQGSEA. Trimming shortened V by 3 bases and J by 5 bases, and 13 bases separated the two germline ends. There are 13 residues in the CDR3.

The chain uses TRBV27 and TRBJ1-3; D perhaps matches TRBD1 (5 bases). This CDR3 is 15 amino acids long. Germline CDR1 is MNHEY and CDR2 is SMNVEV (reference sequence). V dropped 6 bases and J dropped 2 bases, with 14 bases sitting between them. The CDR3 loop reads CASRSVGGTGNTIYF. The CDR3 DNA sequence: TGTGCCAGCAGATCGGTCGGGGGAACTGGAAACACCATATATTTT.

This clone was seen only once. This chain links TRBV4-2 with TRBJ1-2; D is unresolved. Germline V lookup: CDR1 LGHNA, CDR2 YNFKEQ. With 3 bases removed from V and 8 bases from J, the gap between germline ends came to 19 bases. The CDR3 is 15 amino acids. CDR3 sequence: CASSHLRTGEDGYTF. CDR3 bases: TGTGCCAGCAGCCACCTTAGGACGGGAGAGGACGGCTACACCTTC.

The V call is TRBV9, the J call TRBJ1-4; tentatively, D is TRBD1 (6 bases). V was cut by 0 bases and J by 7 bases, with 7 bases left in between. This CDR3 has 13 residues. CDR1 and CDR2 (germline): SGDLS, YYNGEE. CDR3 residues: CASSVEGGEKLFF. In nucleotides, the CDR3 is TGTGCCAGCAGCGTAGAAGGGGGTGAAAAACTGTTTTTT. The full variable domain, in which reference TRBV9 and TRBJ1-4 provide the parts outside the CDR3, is DSGVTQTPKHLITATGQRVTLRCSPRSGDLSVYWYQQSLDQGLQFLIQYYNGEERAKGNILERFSAQQFPDLHSELNLSSLELGDSALYFCASSVEGGEKLFFGSGTQLSVL.

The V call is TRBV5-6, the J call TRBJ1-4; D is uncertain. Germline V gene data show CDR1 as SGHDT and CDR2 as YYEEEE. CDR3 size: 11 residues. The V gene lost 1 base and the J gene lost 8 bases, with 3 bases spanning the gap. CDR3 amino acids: CASSLNEKLFF. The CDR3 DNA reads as TGTGCCAGCAGCTTGAACGAAAAACTGTTTTTT. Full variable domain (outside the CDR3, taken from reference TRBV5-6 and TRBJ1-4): DAGVTQSPTHLIKTRGQQVTLRCSPKSGHDTVSWYQQALGQGPQFIFQYYEEEERQRGNFPDRFSGHQFPNYSSELNVNALLLGDSALYLCASSLNEKLFFGSGTQLSVL.

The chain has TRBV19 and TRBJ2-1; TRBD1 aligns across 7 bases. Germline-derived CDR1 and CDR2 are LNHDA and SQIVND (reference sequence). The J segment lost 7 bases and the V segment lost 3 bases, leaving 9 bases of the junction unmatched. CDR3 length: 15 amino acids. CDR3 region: CASSIPRQGRNEQFF. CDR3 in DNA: TGTGCCAGTAGTATCCCGAGACAGGGAAGGAATGAGCAGTTCTTC.